These T cell receptor beta chains were read from a single sample in a study of T cell repertoires in cytomegalovirus infection. One entry per CDR3 protein results from TCRdb running MiXCR on the reads. The sample holds roughly 760,000 distinct CDR3 sequences; approximately 34% are singletons and the top ten take 2.5% to 3.5%. The source material was PBMCs. The source of these receptors is a human donor in good health (CMV status not recorded). Some clones in this sample may be carry-over from other donors' samples. The CDR3 runs from the conserved cysteine through the conserved F or W. D genes are given only for firm matches. Clone size is stated in some rows and not others, as once, few, many or a class when expanded.

clone_size: few
v_call: TRBV19
d_call: NA
j_call: TRBJ2-1
cdr3_aa: CASMGPGSYNEQFF
cdr3_nt: TGTGCCAGTATGGGGCCGGGCTCCTACAATGAGCAGTTCTTC

clone_size: few
v_call: TRBV28
d_call: NA
j_call: TRBJ1-1
cdr3_aa: CASSLLVPANTEAFF
cdr3_nt: TGTGCCAGCAGTTTATTGGTCCCGGCGAACACTGAAGCTTTCTTT

clone_size: NA
v_call: TRBV7-6
d_call: TRBD2
j_call: TRBJ2-1
cdr3_aa: CASTKRGGRQLF
cdr3_nt: TGTGCTAGCACCAAGCGGGGAGGCCGTCAGCTCTTC

clone_size: many
v_call: TRBV7-6
d_call: TRBD1
j_call: TRBJ1-5
cdr3_aa: CASSPRDRGPNQPQHF
cdr3_nt: TGTGCCAGCAGTCCCCGGGACAGGGGACCTAATCAGCCCCAGCATTTT

clone_size: few
v_call: TRBV20-1
d_call: TRBD2
j_call: TRBJ2-1
cdr3_aa: CSASGLAGTKEQFF
cdr3_nt: TGCAGTGCTAGCGGGCTAGCGGGAACCAAAGAGCAGTTCTTC

clone_size: few
v_call: TRBV19
d_call: NA
j_call: TRBJ1-5
cdr3_aa: CASSERNQPQHF
cdr3_nt: TGTGCCAGTAGTGAGCGGAATCAGCCCCAGCATTTT

clone_size: NA
v_call: TRBV2
d_call: TRBD2
j_call: TRBJ2-1
cdr3_aa: CASSEVASGRDEQFF
cdr3_nt: TGTGCCAGCAGTGAAGTGGCTAGCGGTCGAGATGAGCAGTTCTTC

clone_size: many
v_call: TRBV7-2
d_call: NA
j_call: TRBJ1-2
cdr3_aa: CASSLEPGSYGYTF
cdr3_nt: TGTGCCAGCAGCTTAGAACCAGGCTCCTATGGCTACACCTTC

clone_size: NA
v_call: TRBV20-1
d_call: NA
j_call: TRBJ2-7
cdr3_aa: CSAWTQKAYEQYF
cdr3_nt: TGCAGTGCCTGGACACAAAAAGCTTACGAGCAGTACTTC

clone_size: NA
v_call: TRBV28
d_call: TRBD1
j_call: TRBJ1-5
cdr3_aa: CASSLDSDRGWSNQPQHF
cdr3_nt: TGTGCCAGCAGTTTGGACTCGGACAGGGGTTGGAGCAATCAGCCCCAGCATTTT

clone_size: NA
v_call: TRBV27
d_call: NA
j_call: TRBJ2-7
cdr3_aa: CASSLFPGVREQYF
cdr3_nt: TGTGCCAGCAGTTTATTTCCAGGGGTGAGGGAGCAGTACTTC

clone_size: NA
v_call: TRBV4-2
d_call: NA
j_call: TRBJ1-1
cdr3_aa: CASGGQGEAFF
cdr3_nt: TGTGCCAGCGGAGGGCAAGGGGAAGCTTTCTTT

clone_size: many
v_call: TRBV7-6
d_call: NA
j_call: TRBJ1-5
cdr3_aa: CASSGGSGNQPQHF
cdr3_nt: TGTGCCAGCAGCGGTGGCAGTGGCAATCAGCCCCAGCATTTT

clone_size: NA
v_call: TRBV20-1
d_call: TRBD2
j_call: TRBJ2-5
cdr3_aa: CSARKASGQETQYF
cdr3_nt: TGCAGTGCTAGGAAGGCTAGCGGACAAGAGACCCAGTACTTC

clone_size: NA
v_call: TRBV18
d_call: TRBD1
j_call: TRBJ2-7
cdr3_aa: CASSPLGQGASYEQYF
cdr3_nt: TGTGCCAGCTCACCACTGGGACAGGGGGCTTCCTACGAGCAGTACTTC

clone_size: NA
v_call: TRBV19
d_call: NA
j_call: TRBJ2-6
cdr3_aa: CATAKGGALSGANVLTF
cdr3_nt: TGTGCCACCGCTAAAGGGGGGGCTCTCTCTGGGGCCAACGTCCTGACTTTC

clone_size: NA
v_call: TRBV28
d_call: NA
j_call: TRBJ1-1
cdr3_aa: CASRESGTEAFF
cdr3_nt: TGTGCCAGCCGTGAGTCGGGCACTGAAGCTTTCTTT

clone_size: few
v_call: TRBV12-3/TRBV12-4
d_call: TRBD1
j_call: TRBJ1-5
cdr3_aa: CASSSGTGRMIRPQHF
cdr3_nt: TGTGCCAGCAGTTCCGGGACAGGGAGGATGATCAGGCCCCAGCATTTT

clone_size: few
v_call: TRBV5-4
d_call: NA
j_call: TRBJ2-2
cdr3_aa: CASSEGGWGSGELFF
cdr3_nt: TGTGCCAGCAGCGAGGGCGGTTGGGGTTCCGGGGAGCTGTTTTTT

clone_size: few
v_call: TRBV7-9
d_call: TRBD2
j_call: TRBJ2-3
cdr3_aa: CASSASGRATDTQYF
cdr3_nt: TGTGCCAGCAGCGCTAGCGGGAGGGCAACAGATACGCAGTATTTT

clone_size: few
v_call: TRBV6-1
d_call: NA
j_call: TRBJ2-7
cdr3_aa: CASKKPGSYEQYF
cdr3_nt: TGTGCCAGCAAAAAACCGGGATCCTACGAGCAGTACTTC

clone_size: few
v_call: TRBV7-6
d_call: NA
j_call: TRBJ2-1
cdr3_aa: CASSHLRVSYNEQFF
cdr3_nt: TGTGCCAGCAGTCACCTCCGGGTCTCCTACAATGAGCAGTTCTTC

clone_size: few
v_call: TRBV30
d_call: NA
j_call: TRBJ1-1
cdr3_aa: CAWGRRGTPAGGAFF
cdr3_nt: TGTGCCTGGGGACGACGGGGGACCCCTGCTGGGGGAGCTTTCTTT

clone_size: NA
v_call: TRBV5-4
d_call: NA
j_call: TRBJ1-2
cdr3_aa: CASSFFGPGGRDYGYTF
cdr3_nt: NA

clone_size: NA
v_call: TRBV27
d_call: NA
j_call: TRBJ2-1
cdr3_aa: CASSFRGLNNNEQFF
cdr3_nt: TGTGCCAGCAGTTTTCGGGGGCTCAACAACAATGAGCAGTTCTTC

clone_size: NA
v_call: TRBV27
d_call: TRBD1
j_call: TRBJ2-2
cdr3_aa: CASRTQGALRTGELFF
cdr3_nt: TGTGCCAGCAGAACCCAGGGGGCCTTAAGGACCGGGGAGCTGTTTTTT

clone_size: few
v_call: TRBV7-9
d_call: NA
j_call: TRBJ1-2
cdr3_aa: CASSLTPGGDGYTF
cdr3_nt: TGTGCCAGCAGTTTAACCCCGGGGGGTGATGGCTACACCTTC

clone_size: few
v_call: TRBV28
d_call: NA
j_call: TRBJ1-5
cdr3_aa: CASSPQGRGIGQPQHF
cdr3_nt: TGTGCCAGCAGTCCCCAAGGGAGGGGGATTGGTCAGCCCCAGCATTTT

clone_size: many
v_call: TRBV7-2
d_call: NA
j_call: TRBJ2-5
cdr3_aa: CASSPSFGRLGETQYF
cdr3_nt: TGTGCCAGCAGCCCATCTTTCGGGAGACTAGGAGAGACCCAGTACTTC

clone_size: NA
v_call: TRBV12-3/TRBV12-4
d_call: NA
j_call: TRBJ2-5
cdr3_aa: CASTGWEETQYF
cdr3_nt: TGTGCCAGCACAGGGTGGGAAGAGACCCAGTACTTC

clone_size: few
v_call: TRBV18
d_call: NA
j_call: TRBJ2-3
cdr3_aa: CASSPLGDTDTQYF
cdr3_nt: TGTGCCAGCTCACCACTAGGGGACACAGATACGCAGTATTTT

clone_size: NA
v_call: TRBV6-2/TRBV6-3
d_call: NA
j_call: TRBJ2-6
cdr3_aa: CASSEAAPISGANVLTF
cdr3_nt: TGTGCCAGCTCCGAAGCGGCCCCCATCTCTGGGGCCAACGTCCTGACTTTC

clone_size: NA
v_call: TRBV20-1
d_call: NA
j_call: TRBJ2-3
cdr3_aa: CRSGRTDTQYF
cdr3_nt: TGCAGGTCGGGGCGGACAGATACGCAGTATTTT

clone_size: many
v_call: TRBV7-8
d_call: TRBD2
j_call: TRBJ2-3
cdr3_aa: CASSFGGRSSFPRDTQYF
cdr3_nt: TGTGCCAGCAGCTTTGGCGGGAGATCCTCTTTCCCCCGAGATACGCAGTATTTT

clone_size: NA
v_call: TRBV3-1
d_call: TRBD1
j_call: TRBJ1-1
cdr3_aa: CASSRGDRNTEAFF
cdr3_nt: TGTGCCAGCAGCCGTGGGGACAGAAACACTGAAGCTTTCTTT

clone_size: NA
v_call: TRBV7-2
d_call: TRBD2
j_call: TRBJ2-5
cdr3_aa: CVSRPGPLAGGKRTQYF
cdr3_nt: TGTGTCAGCAGACCAGGCCCACTAGCGGGAGGTAAACGGACCCAGTACTTC

clone_size: NA
v_call: TRBV7-9
d_call: NA
j_call: TRBJ1-2
cdr3_aa: CASSLVSTINYGYTF
cdr3_nt: TGTGCCAGCAGCTTAGTGTCAACAATTAACTATGGCTACACCTTC

clone_size: many
v_call: TRBV7-8
d_call: TRBD1
j_call: TRBJ1-5
cdr3_aa: CASSLEFRQGGQPQHF
cdr3_nt: TGTGCCAGCAGCTTAGAATTCCGACAGGGTGGTCAGCCCCAGCATTTT

clone_size: NA
v_call: TRBV7-6
d_call: NA
j_call: TRBJ2-7
cdr3_aa: CASSPDISSYEQYF
cdr3_nt: TGTGCCAGCAGCCCCGACATAAGCTCCTACGAGCAGTACTTC

clone_size: few
v_call: TRBV7-8
d_call: NA
j_call: TRBJ1-4
cdr3_aa: CASSLSTGGSEKLFF
cdr3_nt: TGTGCCAGCAGCTTAAGTACCGGGGGAAGCGAAAAACTGTTTTTT

clone_size: once
v_call: TRBV29-1
d_call: NA
j_call: TRBJ1-1
cdr3_aa: CSAGTGGGSTEAFF
cdr3_nt: TGCAGCGCTGGTACGGGGGGGGGGAGCACTGAAGCTTTCTTT

clone_size: once
v_call: TRBV24-1
d_call: NA
j_call: TRBJ2-1
cdr3_aa: CATSEELSEQFF
cdr3_nt: TGTGCCACCAGTGAAGAGTTGAGTGAGCAGTTCTTC

clone_size: few
v_call: TRBV12-3/TRBV12-4
d_call: TRBD2
j_call: TRBJ2-2
cdr3_aa: CASSGQGGLAGDGPNTGELFF
cdr3_nt: TGTGCCAGCAGCGGACAGGGTGGCCTAGCGGGGGACGGGCCGAACACCGGGGAGCTGTTTTTT

clone_size: few
v_call: TRBV20-1
d_call: NA
j_call: TRBJ2-3
cdr3_aa: CSARPYSVSTDTQYF
cdr3_nt: TGCAGTGCTAGACCCTATAGCGTAAGCACAGATACGCAGTATTTT

clone_size: NA
v_call: TRBV7-8
d_call: NA
j_call: TRBJ2-1
cdr3_aa: CASSPGGWGNEQFF
cdr3_nt: TGTGCCAGCAGCCCCGGGGGTTGGGGTAATGAGCAGTTCTTC

clone_size: few
v_call: TRBV6-1
d_call: NA
j_call: TRBJ1-4
cdr3_aa: CASTPYGPNEKLFF
cdr3_nt: TGTGCCAGCACTCCTTACGGGCCTAATGAAAAACTGTTTTTT

clone_size: many
v_call: TRBV5-5
d_call: NA
j_call: TRBJ2-5
cdr3_aa: CASSKSTGMGETQYF
cdr3_nt: TGTGCCAGCAGCAAATCCACAGGGATGGGAGAGACCCAGTACTTC

clone_size: few
v_call: TRBV11-2
d_call: TRBD1
j_call: TRBJ2-5
cdr3_aa: CASSRPQGARETQYF
cdr3_nt: TGTGCCAGCAGCAGACCACAGGGGGCTCGAGAGACCCAGTACTTC

clone_size: NA
v_call: TRBV6-2/TRBV6-3
d_call: TRBD1
j_call: TRBJ1-6
cdr3_aa: CASIRQGNLNSPLHF
cdr3_nt: TGTGCCAGCATAAGACAGGGGAATCTTAATTCACCCCTCCACTTT

clone_size: few
v_call: TRBV28
d_call: TRBD1
j_call: TRBJ1-2
cdr3_aa: CASSRDRGQRGYTF
cdr3_nt: TGTGCCAGCAGCCGAGACAGGGGTCAAAGGGGCTACACCTTC

clone_size: NA
v_call: TRBV6-2/TRBV6-3
d_call: NA
j_call: TRBJ2-7
cdr3_aa: CASSQDREYEQYF
cdr3_nt: TGTGCCAGCAGCCAGGACAGAGAGTACGAGCAGTACTTC

clone_size: once
v_call: TRBV7-9
d_call: NA
j_call: TRBJ1-1
cdr3_aa: CASSRGTEFTEAFF
cdr3_nt: TGTGCCAGCAGCCGCGGTACCGAGTTCACTGAAGCTTTCTTT

clone_size: NA
v_call: TRBV11-2
d_call: TRBD2
j_call: TRBJ2-1
cdr3_aa: CASSRGGGLAGGDNEQFF
cdr3_nt: TGTGCCAGCAGCCGAGGGGGGGGACTAGCGGGAGGGGACAATGAGCAGTTCTTC

clone_size: NA
v_call: TRBV7-8
d_call: NA
j_call: TRBJ1-4
cdr3_aa: CASSLDPRREEKLFF
cdr3_nt: TGTGCCAGCAGCTTAGACCCCCGCAGGGAAGAAAAACTGTTTTTT

clone_size: NA
v_call: TRBV4-1
d_call: TRBD1
j_call: TRBJ1-1
cdr3_aa: CASDQTGTDEAFF
cdr3_nt: TGCGCCAGCGACCAAACTGGGACAGACGAAGCTTTCTTT

clone_size: NA
v_call: TRBV25-1
d_call: NA
j_call: TRBJ1-2
cdr3_aa: CASSGPVGGLNPYYGYTF
cdr3_nt: TGTGCCAGCAGTGGACCCGTCGGGGGGCTTAATCCTTACTATGGCTACACCTTC

clone_size: NA
v_call: TRBV6-8
d_call: TRBD1
j_call: TRBJ2-6
cdr3_aa: CASRELTGGSGANVLTF
cdr3_nt: TGTGCCAGCAGGGAACTTACAGGGGGCTCTGGGGCCAACGTCCTGACTTTC

clone_size: few
v_call: TRBV28
d_call: TRBD2
j_call: TRBJ2-3
cdr3_aa: CASSSLGLAGGSTDTQYF
cdr3_nt: TGTGCCAGCAGTTCCCTCGGACTAGCGGGAGGAAGCACAGATACGCAGTATTTT

clone_size: NA
v_call: TRBV20-1
d_call: NA
j_call: TRBJ2-6
cdr3_aa: CSAKPARPGANVLTF
cdr3_nt: TGCAGTGCTAAACCCGCTAGGCCTGGGGCCAACGTCCTGACTTTC

clone_size: few
v_call: TRBV19
d_call: NA
j_call: TRBJ1-1
cdr3_aa: CASSSIVFGRANTEAFF
cdr3_nt: TGTGCCAGTAGCTCAATCGTTTTCGGGCGAGCGAACACTGAAGCTTTCTTT